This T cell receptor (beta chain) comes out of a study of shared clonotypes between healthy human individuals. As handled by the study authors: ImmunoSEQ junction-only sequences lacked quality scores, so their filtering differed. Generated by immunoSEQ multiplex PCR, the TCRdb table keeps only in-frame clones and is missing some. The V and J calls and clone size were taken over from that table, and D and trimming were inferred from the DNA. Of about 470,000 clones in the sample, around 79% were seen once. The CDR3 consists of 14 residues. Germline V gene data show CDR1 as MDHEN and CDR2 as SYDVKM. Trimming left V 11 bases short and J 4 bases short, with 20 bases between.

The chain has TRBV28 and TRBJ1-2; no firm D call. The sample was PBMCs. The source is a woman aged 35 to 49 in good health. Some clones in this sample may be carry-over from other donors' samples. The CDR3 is CAAYKGGSGYGYTF. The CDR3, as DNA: TGTGCCGCCTATAAGGGAGGAAGCGGCTATGGCTACACCTTC.